Following are 2 T cell receptor beta chains from one sample sequenced in a study of blood T cell repertoires in COVID-19. This table comes from immunoSEQ multiplex PCR, and its TCRdb copy is limited to in-frame clones, with some not included. The table has some 80,000 clones, 82% seen once. Sequenced input: peripheral blood. Receptor source: a woman in her 70s with acute or convalescent COVID-19.

The chain has TRBV29-1 and TRBJ2-6, with TRBD1 as a possible D gene (6 bases). This CDR3 spans 17 amino acids. CDR1 SQVTM and CDR2 ANQGSEA come from the germline V gene. V shed 3 bases and J shed 2 bases, with 17 bases lying between them. The CDR3 DNA sequence: TGCAGCGTTGATTTTGTAGGGGGAAAGGCTGGGGCCAACGTCCTGACTTTC. Its translation is CSVDFVGGKAGANVLTF.

The genes are TRBV5-1 and TRBJ1-3, with D uncertain. This CDR3 is 12 amino acids long. The V gene lost 4 bases and the J gene lost 4 bases, with 6 bases spanning the gap. CDR1 SGHRS and CDR2 YFSETQ come from the germline V gene. Here the CDR3 reads CASSQQGNTIYF. CDR3 coding DNA: TGCGCCAGCAGCCAACAGGGAAACACCATATATTTT.